A selection of T cell receptor beta chains follows, all from one sample in a study of high-grade serous ovarian cancer treatment subgroups. This table comes from immunoSEQ multiplex PCR, and its TCRdb copy is limited to in-frame clones, with some not included. The sample yields around 37,000 clones, 79% seen once. The source material was tumor tissue. These receptors were obtained from a human donor with high-grade serous ovarian cancer. Each CDR3 is given with its conserved first and last residue. Each record gives: clone size, D gene, V gene, J gene, CDR3 protein, CDR3 DNA. D genes are given only for firm matches. Expanded clones are given a class, and other clones once, few, many or no size at all.

-	-	TRBV7-3	TRBJ1-1	CASSSAPLTEAFF	TGTGCCAGCAGCTCAGCCCCCCTCACTGAAGCTTTCTTT
-	-	TRBV30	TRBJ2-7	CAWSPSYEQYF	TGTGCCTGGAGTCCAAGCTACGAGCAGTACTTC
once	-	TRBV30	TRBJ1-1	CAWSRVGVVENVNTEAFF	TGTGCCTGGAGTCGGGTGGGAGTCGTGGAGAACGTGAACACTGAAGCTTTCTTT
few	TRBD2	TRBV11-2	TRBJ2-7	CASSQYLAGADEQYF	TGTGCCAGCAGCCAATATCTAGCGGGAGCCGACGAGCAGTACTTC
-	TRBD1	TRBV5-1	TRBJ2-1	CASSGTGTDVNEQFF	TGCGCCAGCAGCGGGACAGGCACCGATGTCAATGAGCAGTTCTTC
-	-	TRBV11-2	TRBJ2-1	CASRSSNEQFF	TGTGCCAGCCGCTCTAGCAATGAGCAGTTCTTC
-	-	TRBV19	TRBJ1-5	CASSIGTRGDQPQHF	TGTGCCAGTAGTATCGGGACCAGGGGTGATCAGCCCCAGCATTTT
-	-	TRBV19	TRBJ2-7	CASSMGTPRGEQYF	TGTGCCAGTAGTATGGGAACACCCCGGGGCGAGCAGTACTTC
-	-	TRBV18	TRBJ1-3	CASSPPTGISGNTIYF	TGTGCCAGCTCACCACCCACAGGGATCTCTGGAAACACCATATATTTT
-	TRBD1	TRBV5-1	TRBJ2-6	CASSLQGRVAGANVLTF	TGCGCCAGCAGCCTACAGGGGAGAGTAGCAGGGGCCAACGTCCTGACTTTC
-	-	TRBV19	TRBJ2-1	CASSIEGEAYNEQFF	TGTGCCAGTAGTATCGAAGGTGAAGCCTACAATGAGCAGTTCTTC
-	-	TRBV28	TRBJ1-1	CASSLPPLNTEAFF	TGTGCCAGCAGTTTACCGCCGCTGAACACTGAAGCTTTCTTT
-	-	TRBV15	TRBJ1-4	CATSRNKGRGEKLFF	TGTGCCACCAGCAGGAACAAAGGTCGGGGAGAAAAACTGTTTTTT
-	-	TRBV21-1	TRBJ1-1	CASSKALNPLAEAFF	TGTGCCAGCAGCAAAGCGCTTAACCCACTGGCTGAAGCTTTCTTT
-	-	TRBV12-5	TRBJ2-7	CASTPEQYF	TGTGCTAGCACGCCCGAGCAGTACTTC
-	TRBD2	TRBV7-9	TRBJ2-1	CASSLGSSLASGIYQFF	TGTGCCAGCAGCTTAGGGTCATCTTTGGCTAGCGGGATTTACCAGTTCTTC
-	TRBD2	TRBV7-9	TRBJ2-7	CASSLSGTRDYEQYF	TGTGCCAGCAGCCTATCCGGGACTAGGGACTACGAGCAGTACTTC
few	-	TRBV28	TRBJ1-5	CASSSIEGRRINQPQHF	TGTGCCAGCAGTTCTATTGAGGGACGGAGGATAAATCAGCCCCAGCATTTT
-	-	TRBV6-1	TRBJ2-1	CASTPRGTYNEQFF	TGTGCCAGCACCCCGCGAGGGACTTACAATGAGCAGTTCTTC
-	-	TRBV10-3	TRBJ2-7	CAITPGSLYEQYF	TGTGCCATCACCCCGGGCAGCCTCTACGAGCAGTACTTC
-	-	TRBV6-1	TRBJ2-3	CASSFRQAPDTQYF	TGTGCCAGCAGTTTTAGACAGGCCCCAGATACGCAGTATTTT